This entry lists 25 T cell receptor beta chains sequenced from one sample in a study of T cell repertoires in cytomegalovirus infection (dated by TCRdb to the late 2010s). This sample was sequenced with an Illumina HiSeq 1500. The public reads were run again by TCRdb, first through fastp at Q25 and then through MiXCR, and only productive beta chains were kept. Records with the same CDR3 protein are collapsed into one entry carrying the most frequent genes and DNA. The sample has roughly 640,000 distinct CDR3 sequences on record, less than 25% of them singletons. Roughly 8% of the sample is in the top ten clones. The sequenced material came from CD8+ T cells from PBMCs. The receptors derive from a human donor in good health (CMV status not recorded). Some clones in this sample may be carry-over from other donors' samples.

This clonotype turned up a few times. This CDR3 reads CASSSPITGDETQYF. As DNA, the CDR3 is TGTGCCAGCAGTTCACCAATTACAGGGGACGAGACCCAGTACTTC. J is TRBJ2-5 and V is TRBV27; 7 bases are a match to TRBD1. The germline V gene has CDR1 MNHEY and CDR2 SMNVEV (reference sequence). The CDR3 runs 15 residues. The ends lost 4 bases at V and 5 bases at J; junction bases unmatched: 10.

V is TRBV12-5 and J is TRBJ1-2; tentative D call: TRBD1 (6 bases). Trimming took off 7 bases at V and 13 bases at J, with 25 bases between the two ends. The CDR3 extends over 14 amino acids. Looked up from germline, CDR1 is LGHNT and CDR2 is FRNRAP. CDR3: CASVTGPSSQEVTF. The CDR3 DNA is TGTGCTAGTGTTACAGGGCCATCCTCCCAAGAGGTCACCTTC.

The V and J genes are TRBV11-2 and TRBJ2-7; TRBD1 might be the D (6 bases). V gave up 3 bases and J gave up 2 bases, with 11 bases separating them. The CDR3 covers 14 residues. Germline CDR1 SGHAT, CDR2 FQNNGV. For the CDR3, the DNA is TGTGCCAGCAGCTTGTGGGACACACCCTACGAGCAGTACGTC. This translates into CASSLWDTPYEQYV.

The J gene is TRBJ2-1, the V gene TRBV10-3; maybe TRBD2 (6 bases). The V gene's germline CDR1 is ENHRY and CDR2 SYGVKD. Trimming removed 6 bases at V and 6 bases at J, with 15 bases between. The CDR3 totals 14 residues. The CDR3 sequence: CAIRMDYNGNEQFF. CDR3 nucleotides: TGTGCCATCAGGATGGACTACAATGGCAATGAGCAGTTCTTC.

In this sample, this clonotype turned up many times. V gene TRBV6-6 combines with J gene TRBJ2-1; D not resolved. Germline V CDR1 and CDR2: MNHNY, SVGAGI (reference sequence). The CDR3 has 12 amino acids. V was cut by 3 bases and J by 6 bases, with 6 bases left in between. This chain's CDR3 is CASSYSTNEQFF. The CDR3, as DNA: TGTGCCAGCAGTTATTCAACCAATGAGCAGTTCTTC.

The J gene is TRBJ1-3, the V gene TRBV7-2, with D unresolved. The CDR3 is made up of 16 amino acids. V lost 1 base to trimming and J lost 3 bases, with 13 bases between them. In germline, CDR1 is SGHTA, CDR2 FQGNSA. CDR3 sequence (DNA): TGTGCCAGCAGCTTAGGGATTACCTCTTTTGGAAACACCATATATTTT. This encodes CASSLGITSFGNTIYF.

The chain employs TRBV2 and TRBJ2-5, with D perhaps TRBD1 (5 bases). This CDR3 spans 13 amino acids. CDR1 and CDR2 from the germline V gene are SNHLY and FYNNEI. The V end was cut by 9 bases, the J end by 1 base, with 12 bases between. For the CDR3, the DNA is TGTGCCAGTGGCAGGGCTCCCCAAGAGACCCAGTACTTC. It specifies CASGRAPQETQYF.

The chain is built from TRBV13 and TRBJ2-7, with 8 bases identical to TRBD2. The trim removed 0 bases at V and 8 bases at J, leaving 6 bases unmatched. The V gene's germline CDR1 is PRHDT and CDR2 FYEKMQ (reference sequence). This CDR3 region has 14 residues. DNA for the CDR3: TGTGCCAGCAGCTTAGGCCGACGGACTAGCCAGCAGTACTTC. It translates to CASSLGRRTSQQYF.

This chain links TRBV15 with TRBJ1-2; possibly TRBD1 for D (5 bases). The CDR3 runs 15 residues. V was cut by 0 bases and J by 1 base, with 9 bases left in between. The germline CDR1 and CDR2 sequences are LNHNV and YYDKDF (reference sequence). CDR3 sequence (DNA): TGTGCCACCAGCAGAGAAGGGGACCTTAACTATGGCTACACCTTC. Amino acids: CATSREGDLNYGYTF.

CDR3 DNA: TGTGCCAGCAGTCTCAGGGGGCTGAAGACCCAGTACTTC. It codes for CASSLRGLKTQYF. This chain joins TRBV7-9 and TRBJ2-5; 8 nucleotides match TRBD1. Trimming took 6 bases from V and 6 from J; bases not matched to a gene: 6. The germline gives CDR1 SEHNR, CDR2 FQNEAQ (reference sequence). The CDR3 totals 13 residues.

In this sample, this clonotype turned up a few times. CDR3 sequence: CARCRGDDYGYTF. The CDR3 DNA reads as TGTGCCAGATGCAGGGGCGACGACTATGGCTACACCTTC. The chain joins TRBV19 to TRBJ1-2; D might be TRBD1 (6 bases). Germline CDR1 and CDR2: LNHDA and SQIVND (reference sequence). Trimming left V 9 bases short and J 3 bases short, with 14 bases between. The CDR3 has 13 amino acids.

This clonotype was detected a few times. V and J are TRBV29-1 and TRBJ2-5, with D possibly matching TRBD1 (5 bases). The CDR3 runs to 12 residues. CDR1 and CDR2 from the germline V gene are SQVTM and ANQGSEA. The V end was cut by 7 bases, the J end by 0 bases, with 9 bases between. Written as DNA, the CDR3 is TGCAGCGGCGGCAGGGACCAAGAGACCCAGTACTTC. The encoded protein is CSGGRDQETQYF.

CDR3 protein: CASSPGRGPYEQYV. The CDR3, as DNA: TGTGCCAGCAGCCCTGGGAGGGGGCCCTACGAGCAGTACGTC. This chain connects TRBV14 to TRBJ2-7; D could derive from TRBD1 or TRBD2 (7 bases each). This CDR3 is built from 14 residues. Germline values: CDR1 SGHDN, CDR2 FVKESK. V was trimmed by 4 bases and J by 2 bases, leaving 12 bases between them.

The chain recombines TRBV20-1 with TRBJ1-5; D unresolved. The CDR3 loop spans 12 amino acids. The V end was cut by 5 bases, the J end by 4 bases, with 9 bases between. Germline loops: CDR1 DFQATT, CDR2 SNEGSKA (reference sequence). The CDR3 sequence is CSAAVENQPQHF. The DNA of the CDR3 is TGCAGTGCTGCGGTGGAAAATCAGCCCCAGCATTTT.

The chain is built from TRBV9 and TRBJ2-6; D remains ambiguous. Trimming cost V 3 bases and J 0 bases, with 31 bases left between them. Germline assignment: CDR1 SGDLS and CDR2 YYNGEE. The CDR3 extends over 23 amino acids. The CDR3 sequence is CASSAPHPKPGLDPTSGANVLTF. CDR3 DNA sequence: TGTGCCAGCAGCGCCCCCCACCCCAAGCCGGGCCTCGACCCGACCTCTGGGGCCAACGTCCTGACTTTC.

At least ten counts were recorded for this clonotype. The CDR3 sequence: CASSYSNQDGYYEQYV. The CDR3 region has the DNA TGTGCCAGCAGTTACTCGAACCAGGACGGATACTACGAGCAGTACGTC. This chain links TRBV6-6 with TRBJ2-7; D is unclear. Looked up from germline, CDR1 is MNHNY and CDR2 is SVGAGI (reference sequence). This CDR3 is built from 16 residues. V gave up 0 bases and J gave up 3 bases, with 15 bases separating them.

The V and J genes are TRBV6-6 and TRBJ2-5; D is uncertain. The CDR3 length is 13 residues. Per the germline V gene, CDR1 is MNHNY and CDR2 is SVGAGI (reference sequence). Trimming removed 7 bases at V and 4 bases at J, with 13 bases between. The CDR3 nucleotides read TGTGCCAGCATCCCTGAGGCTCGAGAGACCCAGTACTTC. Protein: CASIPEARETQYF.

This CDR3 reads CATLTGTATFNYGYTF. The CDR3 coding sequence is TGTGCCACCCTAACCGGGACAGCAACCTTTAACTATGGCTACACCTTC. This sequence joins TRBV10-3 and TRBJ1-2; 7 positions match TRBD1. The germline CDR1 and CDR2 sequences are ENHRY and SYGVKD. The length of the CDR3 is 16 residues. The junction had 15 bases not matched to a gene; V was cut back by 10 bases and J by 1 base.

In its sample, this clonotype was seen many times. The CDR3 region has the DNA TGTGCCAGCAGCTTAACCCAACAGGGGAGCGAGCAGTACTTC. It encodes CASSLTQQGSEQYF. The chain carries TRBV7-6 and TRBJ2-7; 7 nucleotides line up with TRBD1. After removal of 2 bases from V and 6 bases from J, the junction contained 7 bases not matched to a gene. CDR3 size: 14 residues. Germline assignment: CDR1 SGHVS and CDR2 FNYEAQ.

There are a few counts of this clonotype. The V and J genes are TRBV2 and TRBJ2-5, with D possibly matching TRBD1 (6 bases). This CDR3 has 16 residues. V was shortened by 3 bases and J by 4 bases, with 18 bases between the two germline ends. CDR1 SNHLY and CDR2 FYNNEI come from the germline V gene. The CDR3 bases are TGTGCCAGCAGTGAGGGGAGATTGGGGGCAGGAGAGACCCAGTACTTC. This gives the protein CASSEGRLGAGETQYF.

Notes on this clonotype: A single base separates this from a much larger clone, so it may be a read error. V and J are TRBV7-6 and TRBJ1-1; weak D call: TRBD1 (5 bases). This CDR3 is built from 14 residues. Germline V CDR1 and CDR2: SGHVS, FNYEAQ. The CDR3 DNA reads as TGTGCCAACAGCCCCTTCTCAGGGAGCGCTGAAGCTTTCTTT. Its protein product is CANSPFSGSAEAFF.

The chain uses TRBV15 and TRBJ2-2; D may be TRBD1 (6 bases). V was trimmed by 6 bases and J by 5 bases, leaving 19 bases between them. CDR3 size: 16 residues. Germline V gene data show CDR1 as LNHNV and CDR2 as YYDKDF (reference sequence). CDR3 in amino acids: CATSKGQSRLTGELFF. The CDR3 DNA sequence: TGTGCCACCAGTAAAGGACAGTCCAGGTTGACCGGGGAGCTGTTTTTT. Combining the CDR3 with reference TRBV15 and TRBJ2-2 gives the whole variable domain DAMVIQNPRYQVTQFGKPVTLSCSQTLNHNVMYWYQQKSSQAPKLLFHYYDKDFNNEADTPDNFQSRRPNTSFCFLDIRSPGLGDTAMYLCATSKGQSRLTGELFFGEGSRLTVL.

V and J are TRBV6-5 and TRBJ2-4, with no clear D. V lost 4 bases and J lost 2, with 12 bases in between. Germline V CDR1 and CDR2: MNHEY, SVGAGI. The CDR3 is 15 amino acids. The CDR3 protein is CASSFDTSTKNIQYF. For the CDR3, the DNA is TGTGCCAGCAGTTTCGACACATCTACCAAAAACATTCAGTACTTC.

This clonotype occurred many times. The chain employs TRBV6-5 and TRBJ1-6; 7 positions match TRBD1. V was clipped by 5 bases and J by 5 bases; unmatched bases: 0. Germline CDR1 is MNHEY and CDR2 is SVGAGI. This CDR3 contains 13 residues. CDR3 protein: CASSGTDNSPLHF. In DNA form, the CDR3 reads TGTGCCAGCAGTGGGACAGATAATTCACCCCTCCACTTT.

At least ten counts were recorded for this clonotype. The V gene is TRBV4-1, the J gene TRBJ2-1; D not resolved. Looked up from germline, CDR1 is MGHRA and CDR2 is YSYEKL. V was pared by 5 bases and J by 9 bases, with 8 bases between. The CDR3 totals 11 residues. In nucleotides, the CDR3 is TGCGCCAGCAGCGCGTCGACTGAGCAGTTCTTC. Protein product: CASSASTEQFF.